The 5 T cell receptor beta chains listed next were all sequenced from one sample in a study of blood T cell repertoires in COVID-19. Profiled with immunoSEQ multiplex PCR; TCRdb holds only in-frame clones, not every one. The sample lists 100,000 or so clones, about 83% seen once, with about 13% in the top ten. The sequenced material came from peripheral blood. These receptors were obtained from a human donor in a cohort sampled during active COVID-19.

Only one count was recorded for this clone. This chain's CDR3 is CASSPGRDYSNQPQHF. CDR3 coding DNA: TGTGCCAGCAGCCCGGGCAGGGATTATAGCAATCAGCCCCAGCATTTT. This chain uses TRBV5-8 with TRBJ1-5; D possibly corresponds to TRBD1 (5 bases). This CDR3 has 16 amino acids. Germline CDR1 is SGHTS and CDR2 is YDEGEE. V lost 4 bases to trimming and J lost 0 bases, with 14 bases between them.

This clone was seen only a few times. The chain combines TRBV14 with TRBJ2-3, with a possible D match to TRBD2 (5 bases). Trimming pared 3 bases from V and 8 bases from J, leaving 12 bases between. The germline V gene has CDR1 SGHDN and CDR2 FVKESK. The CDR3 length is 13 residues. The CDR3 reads CASSHSPLATQYF. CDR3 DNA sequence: TGTGCCAGCAGCCACTCACCCCTAGCTACGCAGTATTTT.

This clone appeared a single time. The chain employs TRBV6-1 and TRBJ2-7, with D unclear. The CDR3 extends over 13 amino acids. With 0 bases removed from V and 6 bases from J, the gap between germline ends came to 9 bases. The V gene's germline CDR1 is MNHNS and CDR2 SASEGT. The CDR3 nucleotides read TGTGCCAGCAGTGAAGCGCTTCGAGGCGAGCAGTACTTC. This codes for CASSEALRGEQYF.

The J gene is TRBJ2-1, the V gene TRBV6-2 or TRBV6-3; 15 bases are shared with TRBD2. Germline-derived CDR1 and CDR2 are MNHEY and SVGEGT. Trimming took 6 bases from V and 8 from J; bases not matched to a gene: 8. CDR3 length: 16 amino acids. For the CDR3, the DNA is TGTGCCAGCAGCCCTCCGGGACTAGCGGGAGGATATGAGCAGTTCTTC. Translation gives CASSPPGLAGGYEQFF.

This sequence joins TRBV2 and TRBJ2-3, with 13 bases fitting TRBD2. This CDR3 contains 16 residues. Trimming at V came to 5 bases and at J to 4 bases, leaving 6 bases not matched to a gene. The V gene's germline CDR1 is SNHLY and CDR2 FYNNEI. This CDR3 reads CASSRTSGGHADTQYF. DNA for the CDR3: TGTGCCAGCAGTAGGACTAGCGGGGGCCACGCAGATACGCAGTATTTT.